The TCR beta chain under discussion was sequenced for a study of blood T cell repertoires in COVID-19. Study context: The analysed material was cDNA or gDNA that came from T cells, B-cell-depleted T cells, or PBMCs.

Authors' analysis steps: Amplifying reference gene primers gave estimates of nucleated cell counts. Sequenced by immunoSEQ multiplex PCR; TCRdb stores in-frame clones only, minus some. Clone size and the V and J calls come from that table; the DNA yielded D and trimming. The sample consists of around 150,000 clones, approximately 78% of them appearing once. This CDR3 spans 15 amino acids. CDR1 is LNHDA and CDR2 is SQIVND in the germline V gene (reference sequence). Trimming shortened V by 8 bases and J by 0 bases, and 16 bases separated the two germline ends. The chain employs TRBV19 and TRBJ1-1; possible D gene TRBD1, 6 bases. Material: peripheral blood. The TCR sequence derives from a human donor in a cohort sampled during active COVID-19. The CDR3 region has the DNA TGTGCCAGTCGTCGTTCAGGGGTGATGAACACTGAAGCTTTCTTT. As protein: CASRRSGVMNTEAFF. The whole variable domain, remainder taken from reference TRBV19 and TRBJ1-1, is DGGITQSPKYLFRKEGQNVTLSCEQNLNHDAMYWYRQDPGQGLRLIYYSQIVNDFQKGDIAEGYSVSREKKESFPLTVTSAQKNPTAFYLCASRRSGVMNTEAFFGQGTRLTVV.